This T cell receptor beta chain comes out of a study of T cell responses to AZD1222 COVID-19 vaccine. Sequencing was performed with immunoSEQ multiplex PCR; in TCRdb, only in-frame clones are kept and a portion is missing. The sample shows 85,000 to 100,000 clones, 85% to 90% of them seen only once. The CDR3 consists of 13 residues. V lost 3 bases to trimming and J lost 4 bases, with 10 bases between them. Germline V gene data show CDR1 as SGDLS and CDR2 as YYNGEE. This chain links TRBV9 with TRBJ1-2; D possibly corresponds to TRBD1 (5 bases). This clonotype originated in an adult who received the AZD1222 COVID-19 vaccine. Material: peripheral blood, obtained 28 days after the second AZD1222 dose. The CDR3 reads CASSATGSYGYTF. The CDR3 DNA follows: TGTGCCAGCAGCGCAACAGGATCCTATGGCTACACCTTC.